This T cell receptor beta chain was sequenced during a study of regulatory T cells in long-lasting Graves disease. Background on the study: Patients with persistent Graves' disease had over 5 years of antithyroid drugs and persistent TSH receptor antibodies. Study-wide findings and caveats: Newly diagnosed disease favored TRBV20-1 and TRBJ2-1 over persistent disease. Peripheral blood, not thyroid tissue, was the sole material studied.

The sample holds a few counts of this clonotype. Its antigen is unknown. V was pared by 6 bases and J by 8 bases, with 4 bases of the junction left unmatched. Germline V gene data show CDR1 as MNHEY and CDR2 as SVGEGT. The CDR3 spans 14 residues. Time point here: persistent/refractory GD, antithyroid drugs over 5 years with positive TRAb. Scientists built the TCR library using RNA that was extracted from PBMCs. Roughly 10-milliliter peripheral blood samples went into EDTA tubes. Researchers made TCR beta libraries by using iRepertoire HTBI primers and running Arm-PCR on CDR3 regions. TCRdb re-analysed the multiplex PCR reads in MiXCR, keeping a single row per CDR3 protein. The sample contains 400,000 or so distinct CDR3 sequences, roughly a quarter of which appear only once.

The J gene is TRBJ2-1, the V gene TRBV6-2 or TRBV6-3; 13 nucleotides line up with TRBD2. The sequenced sample was peripheral blood mononuclear cells (PBMCs), obtained when the disease was refractory, from a patient treated with antithyroid drugs. The TCR originated in a female donor with Graves disease. Written as DNA, the CDR3 is TGTGCCAGCAGGAGGACTAGCGGGAGTGATGAGCAGTTCTTC. Protein product: CASRRTSGSDEQFF.